This T cell receptor beta chain was captured by sequencing in a study of identical twins. Study-level points and caveats: Not following the same donors, the study drew its conclusions from cross-sectional statistical analysis. Out-of-frame alpha sequences common to twins exhibited a surplus of low generation probability.

On this clonotype itself: No antigen is known for it.

From germline, CDR1 is SGHNT and CDR2 YENEEA. The CDR3 is 15 amino acids. V gave up 4 bases and J gave up 5 bases, with 17 bases separating them. A universal primer site came from template switching; cDNA carried unique molecular identifiers. TCRdb re-called the 5' RACE reads with MiXCR, one entry per CDR3 protein. The repertoire has hundreds of thousands of distinct CDR3 sequences, 6.1% of them found once; the top ten carry 1.5% to 2%. The receptor comes from a man between 18 and 29 years old in good health. The rearrangement links TRBV11-3 to TRBJ1-1; perhaps TRBD1 as D (6 bases). Specimen: naive T cells sorted from blood. CDR3 sequence: CASSSRSDRGTEAFF. The CDR3 nucleotides read TGTGCCAGCAGCTCTCGGTCGGACAGAGGGACTGAAGCTTTCTTT.